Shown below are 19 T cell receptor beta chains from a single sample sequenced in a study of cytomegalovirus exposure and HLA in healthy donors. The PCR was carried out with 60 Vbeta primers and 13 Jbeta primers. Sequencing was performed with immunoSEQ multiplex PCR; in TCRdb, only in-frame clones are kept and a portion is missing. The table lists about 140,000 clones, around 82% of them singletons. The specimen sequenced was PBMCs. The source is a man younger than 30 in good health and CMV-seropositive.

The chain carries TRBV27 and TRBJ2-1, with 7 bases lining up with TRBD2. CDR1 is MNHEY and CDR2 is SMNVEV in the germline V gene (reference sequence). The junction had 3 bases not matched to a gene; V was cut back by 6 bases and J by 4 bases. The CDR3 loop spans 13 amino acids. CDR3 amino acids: CASRGLPYNEQFF. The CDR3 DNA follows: TGTGCCAGCAGGGGACTACCATACAATGAGCAGTTCTTC.

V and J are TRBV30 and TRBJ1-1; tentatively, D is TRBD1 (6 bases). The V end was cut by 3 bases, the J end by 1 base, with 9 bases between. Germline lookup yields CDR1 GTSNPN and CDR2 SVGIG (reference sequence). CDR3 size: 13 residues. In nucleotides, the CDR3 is TGTGCCTGGAGCCCGACAGGGAACACTGAAGCTTTCTTT. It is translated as CAWSPTGNTEAFF. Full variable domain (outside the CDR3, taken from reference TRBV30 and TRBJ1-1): SQTIHQWPATLVQPVGSPLSLECTVEGTSNPNLYWYRQAAGRGLQLLFYSVGIGQISSEVPQNLSASRPQDRQFILSSKKLLLSDSGFYLCAWSPTGNTEAFFGQGTRLTVV.

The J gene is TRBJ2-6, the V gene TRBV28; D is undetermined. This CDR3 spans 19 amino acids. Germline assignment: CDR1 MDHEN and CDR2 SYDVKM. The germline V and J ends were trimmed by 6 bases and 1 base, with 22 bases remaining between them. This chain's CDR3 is CASSPWWQSEVSGANVLTF. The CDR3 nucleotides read TGTGCCAGCAGCCCATGGTGGCAAAGTGAGGTGTCTGGGGCCAACGTCCTGACTTTC.

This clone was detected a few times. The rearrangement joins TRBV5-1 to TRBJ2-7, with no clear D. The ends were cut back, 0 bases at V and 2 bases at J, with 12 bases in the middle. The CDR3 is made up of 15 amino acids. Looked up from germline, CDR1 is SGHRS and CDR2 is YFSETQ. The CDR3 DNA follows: TGCGCCAGCAGCTTGGGTTGGCGGCCGACCTACGAGCAGTACTTC. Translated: CASSLGWRPTYEQYF. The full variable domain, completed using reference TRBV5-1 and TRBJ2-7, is KAGVTQTPRYLIKTRGQQVTLSCSPISGHRSVSWYQQTPGQGLQFLFEYFSETQRNKGNFPGRFSGRQFSNSRSEMNVSTLELGDSALYLCASSLGWRPTYEQYFGPGTRLTVT.

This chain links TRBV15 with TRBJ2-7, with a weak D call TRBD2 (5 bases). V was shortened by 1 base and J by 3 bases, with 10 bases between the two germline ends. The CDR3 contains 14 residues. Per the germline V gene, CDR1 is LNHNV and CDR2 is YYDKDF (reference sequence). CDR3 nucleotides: TGTGCCACCAGCAGAGCCGGACTGAACTACGAGCAGTACTTC. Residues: CATSRAGLNYEQYF.

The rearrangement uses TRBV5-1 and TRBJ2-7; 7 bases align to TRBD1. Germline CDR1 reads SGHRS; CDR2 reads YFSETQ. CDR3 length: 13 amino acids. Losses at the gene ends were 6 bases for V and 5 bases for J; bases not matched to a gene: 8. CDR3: CASKYGQEDEQYF. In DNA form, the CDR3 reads TGCGCCAGCAAGTACGGACAGGAGGACGAGCAGTACTTC.

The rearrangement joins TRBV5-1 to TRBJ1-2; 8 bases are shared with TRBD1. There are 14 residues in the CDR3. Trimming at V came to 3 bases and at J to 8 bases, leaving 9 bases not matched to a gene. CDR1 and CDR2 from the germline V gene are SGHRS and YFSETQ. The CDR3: CASSWSGQAGGYTF. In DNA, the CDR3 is TGCGCCAGCAGCTGGTCGGGACAGGCTGGCGGCTACACCTTC.

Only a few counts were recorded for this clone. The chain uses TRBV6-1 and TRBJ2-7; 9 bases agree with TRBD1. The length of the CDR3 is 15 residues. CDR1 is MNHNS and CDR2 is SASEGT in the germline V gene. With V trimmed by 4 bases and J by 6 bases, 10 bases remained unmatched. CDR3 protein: CASSVLSGTGREQYF. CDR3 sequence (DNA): TGTGCCAGCAGTGTATTATCCGGGACAGGGCGCGAGCAGTACTTC.

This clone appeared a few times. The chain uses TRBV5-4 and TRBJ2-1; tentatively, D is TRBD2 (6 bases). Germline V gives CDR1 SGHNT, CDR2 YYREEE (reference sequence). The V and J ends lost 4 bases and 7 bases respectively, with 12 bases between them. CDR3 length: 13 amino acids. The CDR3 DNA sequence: TGTGCCAGCAGCCTCCGGGGGAATAATGAGCAGTTCTTC. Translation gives CASSLRGNNEQFF.

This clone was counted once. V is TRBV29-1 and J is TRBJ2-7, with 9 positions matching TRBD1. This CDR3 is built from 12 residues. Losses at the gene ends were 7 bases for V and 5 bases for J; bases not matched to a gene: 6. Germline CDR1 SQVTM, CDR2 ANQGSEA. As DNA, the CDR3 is TGCAGCGCCGGGACAGGGCTCAACGAGCAGTACTTC. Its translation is CSAGTGLNEQYF.

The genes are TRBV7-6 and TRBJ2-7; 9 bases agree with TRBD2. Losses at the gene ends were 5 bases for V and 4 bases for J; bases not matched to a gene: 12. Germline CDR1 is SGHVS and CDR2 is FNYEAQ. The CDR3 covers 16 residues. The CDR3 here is CASSPSFAGGPYEQYF. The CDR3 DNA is TGTGCCAGCAGCCCCTCCTTCGCGGGAGGGCCTTACGAGCAGTACTTC.

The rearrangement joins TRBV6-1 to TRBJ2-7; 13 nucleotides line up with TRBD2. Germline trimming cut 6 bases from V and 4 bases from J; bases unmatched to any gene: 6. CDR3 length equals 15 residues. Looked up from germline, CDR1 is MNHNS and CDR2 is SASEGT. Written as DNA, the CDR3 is TGTGCCAGCAGACCGACTAGCGGGAGGAAGTACGAGCAGTACTTC. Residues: CASRPTSGRKYEQYF.

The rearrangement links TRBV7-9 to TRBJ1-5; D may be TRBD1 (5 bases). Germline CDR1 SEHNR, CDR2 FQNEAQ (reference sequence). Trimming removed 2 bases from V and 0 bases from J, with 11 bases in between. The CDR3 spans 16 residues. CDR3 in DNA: TGTGCCAGCAGCTTAAGTCGGGGGTATAGCAATCAGCCCCAGCATTTT. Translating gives CASSLSRGYSNQPQHF.

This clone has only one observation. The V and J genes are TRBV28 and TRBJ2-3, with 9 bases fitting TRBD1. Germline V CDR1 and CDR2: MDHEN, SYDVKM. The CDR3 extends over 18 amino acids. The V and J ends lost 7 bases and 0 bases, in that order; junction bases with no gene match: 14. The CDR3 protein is CASTLGDRVAVSTDTQYF. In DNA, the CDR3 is TGTGCCAGCACACTCGGGGACAGGGTTGCCGTTAGCACAGATACGCAGTATTTT.

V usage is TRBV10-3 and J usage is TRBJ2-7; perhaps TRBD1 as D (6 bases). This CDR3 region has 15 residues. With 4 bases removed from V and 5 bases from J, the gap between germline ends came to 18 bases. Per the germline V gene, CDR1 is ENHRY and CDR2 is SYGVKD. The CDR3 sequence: CAISVLRGIGHEQYF. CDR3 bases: TGTGCCATCAGTGTTCTGAGGGGGATCGGGCACGAGCAGTACTTC.

The CDR3 region is CATSRHPGQGIVGYTF. CDR3 nucleotides: TGTGCCACCAGCAGGCACCCGGGACAGGGGATTGTAGGCTACACCTTC. The chain has TRBV15 and TRBJ1-2; 10 nucleotides match TRBD1. Losses at the gene ends were 3 bases for V and 8 bases for J; bases not matched to a gene: 12. Germline CDR1 LNHNV, CDR2 YYDKDF (reference sequence). The length of the CDR3 is 16 residues.

In DNA form, the CDR3 reads TGTGCCAGCAGTCAGACTGCCCCCCCTCCGCAGTATTTT. It yields the protein CASSQTAPPPQYF. The rearrangement uses TRBV2 and TRBJ2-3; no definite D call. Trimming removed 5 bases from V and 10 bases from J, with 16 bases in between. The CDR3 loop spans 13 amino acids. Germline-derived CDR1 and CDR2 are SNHLY and FYNNEI.

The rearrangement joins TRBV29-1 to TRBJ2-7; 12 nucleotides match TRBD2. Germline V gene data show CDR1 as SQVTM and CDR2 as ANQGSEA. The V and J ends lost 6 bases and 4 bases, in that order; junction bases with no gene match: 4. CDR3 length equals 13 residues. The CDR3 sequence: CSVLAGGGYEQYF. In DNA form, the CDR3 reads TGCAGCGTGCTAGCGGGAGGGGGATACGAGCAGTACTTC.

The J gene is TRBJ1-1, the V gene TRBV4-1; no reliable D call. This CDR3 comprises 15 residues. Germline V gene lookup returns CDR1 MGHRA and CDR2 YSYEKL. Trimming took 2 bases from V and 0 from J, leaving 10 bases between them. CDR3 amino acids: CASSQPGLLNTEAFF. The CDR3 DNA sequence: TGCGCCAGCAGCCAACCTGGACTGCTGAACACTGAAGCTTTCTTT.